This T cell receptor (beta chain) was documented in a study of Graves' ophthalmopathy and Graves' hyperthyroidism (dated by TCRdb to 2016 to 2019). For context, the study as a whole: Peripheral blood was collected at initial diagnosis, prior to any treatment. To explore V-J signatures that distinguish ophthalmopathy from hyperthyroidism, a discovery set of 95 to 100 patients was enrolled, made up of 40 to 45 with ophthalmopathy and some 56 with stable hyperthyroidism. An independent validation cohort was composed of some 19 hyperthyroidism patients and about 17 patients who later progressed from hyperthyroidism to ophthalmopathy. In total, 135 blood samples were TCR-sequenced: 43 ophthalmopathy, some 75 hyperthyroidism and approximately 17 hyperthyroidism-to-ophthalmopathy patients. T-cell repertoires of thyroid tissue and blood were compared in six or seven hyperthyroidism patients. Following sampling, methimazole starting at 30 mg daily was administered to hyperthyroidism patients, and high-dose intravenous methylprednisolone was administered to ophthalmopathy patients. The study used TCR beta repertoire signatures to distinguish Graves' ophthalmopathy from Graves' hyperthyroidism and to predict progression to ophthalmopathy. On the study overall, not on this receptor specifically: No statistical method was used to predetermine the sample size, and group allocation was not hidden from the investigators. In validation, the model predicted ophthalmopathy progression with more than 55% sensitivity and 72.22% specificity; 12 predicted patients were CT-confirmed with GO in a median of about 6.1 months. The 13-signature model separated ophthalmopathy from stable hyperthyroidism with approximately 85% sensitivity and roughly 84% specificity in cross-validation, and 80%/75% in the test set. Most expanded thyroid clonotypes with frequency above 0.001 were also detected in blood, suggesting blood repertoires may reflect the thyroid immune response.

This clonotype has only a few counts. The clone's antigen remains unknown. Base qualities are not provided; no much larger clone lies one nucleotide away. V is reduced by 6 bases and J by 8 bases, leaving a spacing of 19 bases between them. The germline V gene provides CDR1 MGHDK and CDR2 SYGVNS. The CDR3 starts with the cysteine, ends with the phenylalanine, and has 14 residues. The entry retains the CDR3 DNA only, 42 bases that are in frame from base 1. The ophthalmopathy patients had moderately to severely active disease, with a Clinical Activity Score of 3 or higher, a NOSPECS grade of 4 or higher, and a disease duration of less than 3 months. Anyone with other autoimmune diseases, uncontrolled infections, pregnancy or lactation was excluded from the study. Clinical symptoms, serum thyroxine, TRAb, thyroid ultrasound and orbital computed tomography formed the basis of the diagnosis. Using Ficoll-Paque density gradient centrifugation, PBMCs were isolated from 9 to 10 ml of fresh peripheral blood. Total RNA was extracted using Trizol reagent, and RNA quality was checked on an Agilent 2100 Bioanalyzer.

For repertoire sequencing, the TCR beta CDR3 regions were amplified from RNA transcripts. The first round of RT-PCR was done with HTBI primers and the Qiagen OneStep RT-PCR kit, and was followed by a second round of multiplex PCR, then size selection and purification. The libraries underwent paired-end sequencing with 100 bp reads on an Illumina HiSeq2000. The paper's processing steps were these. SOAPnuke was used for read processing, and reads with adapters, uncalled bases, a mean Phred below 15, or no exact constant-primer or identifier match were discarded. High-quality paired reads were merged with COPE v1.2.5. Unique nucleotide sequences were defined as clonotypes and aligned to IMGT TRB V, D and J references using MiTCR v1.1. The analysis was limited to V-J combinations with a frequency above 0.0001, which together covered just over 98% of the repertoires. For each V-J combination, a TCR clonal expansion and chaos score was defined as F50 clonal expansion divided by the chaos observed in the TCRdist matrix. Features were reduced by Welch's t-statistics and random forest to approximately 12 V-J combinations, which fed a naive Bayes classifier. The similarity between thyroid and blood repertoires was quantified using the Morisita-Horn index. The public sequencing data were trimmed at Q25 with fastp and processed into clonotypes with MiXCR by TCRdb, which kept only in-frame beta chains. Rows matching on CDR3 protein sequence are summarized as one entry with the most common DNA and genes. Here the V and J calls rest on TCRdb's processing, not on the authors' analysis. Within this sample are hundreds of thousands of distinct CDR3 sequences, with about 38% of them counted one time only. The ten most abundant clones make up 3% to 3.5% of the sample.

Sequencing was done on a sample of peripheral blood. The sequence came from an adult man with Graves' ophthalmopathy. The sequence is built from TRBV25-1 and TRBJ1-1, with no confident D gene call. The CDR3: CASSPTPLTEEAFF. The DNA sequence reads TGTGCCAGCAGCCCGACTCCTCTTACGGAGGAAGCTTTCTTT.